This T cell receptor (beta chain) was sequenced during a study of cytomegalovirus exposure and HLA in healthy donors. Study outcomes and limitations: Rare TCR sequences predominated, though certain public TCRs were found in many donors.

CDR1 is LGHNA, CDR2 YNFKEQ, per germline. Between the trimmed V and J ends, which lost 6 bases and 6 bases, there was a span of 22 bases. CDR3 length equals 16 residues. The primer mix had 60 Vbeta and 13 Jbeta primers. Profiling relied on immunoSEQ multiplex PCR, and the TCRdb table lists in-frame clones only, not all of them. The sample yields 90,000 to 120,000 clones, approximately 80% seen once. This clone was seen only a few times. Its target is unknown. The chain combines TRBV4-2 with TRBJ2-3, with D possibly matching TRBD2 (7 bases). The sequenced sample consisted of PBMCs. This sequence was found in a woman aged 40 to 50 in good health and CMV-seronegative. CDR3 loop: CASRPRGGPSADTQYF. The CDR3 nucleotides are TGTGCCAGCAGACCGAGGGGGGGGCCTAGCGCGGATACGCAGTATTTT.